This TCR beta chain emerged from a study of T cell responses to AZD1222 COVID-19 vaccine. Looking at the study overall: Combined were second doses at about 4 or about 12 weeks.

Turning to this clone: Its specificity is not known.

The CDR3 is 16 amino acids. Germline values: CDR1 MNHEY, CDR2 SMNVEV (reference sequence). V lost 0 bases, J lost 7 bases, and 15 bases lay in between. Study-level points and caveats: Donors were largely white British and mainly female; clonal diversity was possibly underestimated. Repertoires were obtained only post-peak T cell response. Close to half of spike-specific TCRs reportedly recognize unmutated variant regions.

TCRdb's copy holds only in-frame clones and misses some; the assay was immunoSEQ multiplex PCR. The sample lists approximately 99,000 clones; 70% to 90% were seen once. The source material was peripheral blood, sampled on day 0 of AZD1222 vaccination. This chain links TRBV27 with TRBJ1-4; a weak D match, TRBD1 (5 bases). This receptor was obtained from an adult in good health. The chain's CDR3 is CASSLSIRGRLEKLFF. CDR3 nucleotides: TGTGCCAGCAGTTTATCGATCCGGGGGAGGCTTGAAAAACTGTTTTTT.